These 24 T cell receptor beta chains were all obtained from the same sample, sequenced in a study of TIL therapy for anti-PD-1-resistant metastatic lung cancer. The immunoSEQ assay was v3. Measured with immunoSEQ multiplex PCR; TCRdb has only the in-frame clones, and not every one. The table includes 50,000 or so clones, approximately 79% detected once. Time point defined: pre-treatment sample, taken before nivolumab and TIL therapy. The sample was blood, taken at baseline. Receptor source: a woman between 30 and 85 years old with non-small cell lung cancer.

As for this clone: The sample holds other DNA sequences that translate to the same CDR3. The chain joins TRBV18 to TRBJ1-5, with 10 bases identical to TRBD1. The V gene's germline CDR1 is KGHSH and CDR2 LQKENI. V shed 3 bases, J shed 2 bases, and the junction held 1 base outside the gene matches. The CDR3 has 15 residues. The CDR3 DNA reads as TGTGCCAGCTCACCGGACAGGGGGGGCAATCAGCCCCAGCATTTT. The encoded protein is CASSPDRGGNQPQHF.

J is TRBJ2-5 and V is TRBV6-1, with TRBD2 identical over 7 bases. CDR3 length equals 13 residues. Germline CDR1 and CDR2: MNHNS and SASEGT. With V trimmed by 2 bases and J by 5 bases, 2 bases remained unmatched. The DNA for the CDR3 is TGTGCCAGCAGTGAAAACGGGAGGGAGACCCAGTACTTC. Protein: CASSENGRETQYF.

This rearrangement joins TRBV6-1 to TRBJ1-6; D is uncertain. Germline V gene data show CDR1 as MNHNS and CDR2 as SASEGT. CDR3 length: 13 amino acids. V shed 2 bases and J shed 7 bases, with 6 bases lying between them. CDR3 loop: CASSENLNSPLHF. For the CDR3, the DNA is TGTGCCAGCAGTGAAAACCTGAATTCACCCCTCCACTTT.

In the case of this clone: The same CDR3 also results from other DNA sequences found in this sample. V is TRBV7-7 and J is TRBJ2-6, with 8 nucleotides matching TRBD1. The V gene end was trimmed by 8 bases and the J gene end by 0 bases; junction bases not matched to a gene: 6. Germline lookup yields CDR1 SSHAT and CDR2 FNYEAQ (reference sequence). The length of the CDR3 is 16 residues. DNA of the CDR3: TGTGCCAGCGGCGAGACAGGGGCCTCTGGGGCCAACGTCCTGACTTTC. Amino acid sequence: CASGETGASGANVLTF.

The chain has TRBV30 and TRBJ1-1, with unresolved D. Germline lookup yields CDR1 GTSNPN and CDR2 SVGIG (reference sequence). The CDR3 consists of 13 residues. Trimming took off 0 bases at V and 4 bases at J, with 9 bases between the two ends. The CDR3 spells CAWSVQASTEAFF. The DNA for the CDR3 is TGTGCCTGGAGTGTGCAGGCATCCACTGAAGCTTTCTTT.

J is TRBJ1-3 and V is TRBV27; no firm D call. Germline CDR1 is MNHEY and CDR2 is SMNVEV (reference sequence). There are 15 residues in the CDR3. Trimming took off 7 bases at V and 1 base at J, with 14 bases between the two ends. The CDR3 nucleotides are TGTGCCAGCAAGGTTGGGTTTGGATCTGGAAACACCATATATTTT. Its translation is CASKVGFGSGNTIYF.

This clone has more than one count but fewer than ten. The CDR3 sequence: CASSSHVGTAYNEQFF. The CDR3, as DNA: TGTGCCAGCAGCTCGCATGTCGGGACAGCCTACAATGAGCAGTTCTTC. The genes are TRBV11-3 and TRBJ2-1, with 7 bases that match TRBD1. Per germline, CDR1 SGHNT and CDR2 YENEEA. With 4 bases clipped from V and 2 bases from J, the junction kept 8 bases outside the gene matches. CDR3 length: 16 amino acids.

The gene calls are TRBV7-2 and TRBJ2-3; D unclear. The ends were cut back, 2 bases at V and 1 base at J, with 7 bases in the middle. Germline CDR1 SGHTA, CDR2 FQGNSA. The CDR3 consists of 14 residues. The CDR3 DNA is TGTGCCAGCAGCTTAAGCCAAGGCACAGATACGCAGTATTTT. Amino acids: CASSLSQGTDTQYF. The entire variable domain, with the rest obtained from reference TRBV7-2 and TRBJ2-3, is as follows: GAGVSQSPSNKVTEKGKDVELRCDPISGHTALYWYRQSLGQGLEFLIYFQGNSAPDKSGLPSDRFSAERTGGSVSTLTIQRTQQEDSAVYLCASSLSQGTDTQYFGPGTRLTVL.

The genes are TRBV9 and TRBJ1-1; D is unclear. V gave up 0 bases and J gave up 4 bases, with 7 bases separating them. The CDR3 totals 13 residues. The V gene's germline CDR1 is SGDLS and CDR2 YYNGEE. The CDR3 DNA follows: TGTGCCAGCAGCGTAGAACACACCACTGAAGCTTTCTTT. Amino acids: CASSVEHTTEAFF.

The rearrangement uses TRBV7-2 and TRBJ1-1; D not certain. From germline, CDR1 is SGHTA and CDR2 FQGNSA. V was clipped by 5 bases and J by 3 bases, with 10 bases between them. This CDR3 has 13 residues. In DNA, the CDR3 is TGTGCCAGCAGCACTCGACTCTACACTGAAGCTTTCTTT. Its protein is CASSTRLYTEAFF.

The chain links TRBV27 to TRBJ2-2, with TRBD1 matching over 7 bases. CDR3 length equals 17 residues. Trimming took 3 bases from V and 7 from J; bases not matched to a gene: 14. The germline gives CDR1 MNHEY, CDR2 SMNVEV (reference sequence). CDR3 amino acids: CASSFSTQNGDSGELFF. CDR3 DNA: TGTGCCAGCAGTTTCTCTACACAAAATGGGGACAGCGGGGAGCTGTTTTTT.

The DNA of the CDR3 is TGTGCCAGCAGCTTGGGATTAGCGGGAGGTATCACAGATACGCAGTATTTT. Translated, it gives CASSLGLAGGITDTQYF. The V gene is TRBV5-4, the J gene TRBJ2-3; the match to TRBD2 covers 10 bases. The V segment lost 0 bases and the J segment 2 bases; nucleotides outside the gene matches: 6. This CDR3 is 17 amino acids long. Per germline, CDR1 SGHNT and CDR2 YYREEE (reference sequence).

This clone was seen only a few times. The chain carries TRBV18 and TRBJ2-2; D is ambiguous. CDR1 and CDR2 (germline): KGHSH, LQKENI. The CDR3 has 14 amino acids. The V end was cut by 0 bases, the J end by 6 bases, with 8 bases between. The CDR3: CASSPPKWAGELFF. Written as DNA, the CDR3 is TGTGCCAGCTCACCACCAAAGTGGGCCGGGGAGCTGTTTTTT.

J is TRBJ2-3 and V is TRBV10-3; D is undetermined. The germline V gene has CDR1 ENHRY and CDR2 SYGVKD. The ends were cut back, 2 bases at V and 7 bases at J, with 4 bases in the middle. The CDR3 runs to 11 residues. CDR3: CAISEVNTQYF. The CDR3 region has the DNA TGTGCCATCAGTGAGGTCAATACGCAGTATTTT.

This chain links TRBV5-4 with TRBJ2-7, with TRBD2 as a possible D gene (6 bases). The CDR3 runs to 14 residues. Germline CDR1 and CDR2: SGHNT and YYREEE (reference sequence). The V end lost 2 bases, the J end lost 2 bases, and 11 bases lay between the germline ends. CDR3 sequence: CASSLPGSTYEQYF. DNA of the CDR3: TGTGCCAGCAGCTTACCCGGGAGTACCTACGAGCAGTACTTC. Full variable domain (remainder filled in from reference TRBV5-4 and TRBJ2-7): ETGVTQSPTHLIKTRGQQVTLRCSSQSGHNTVSWYQQALGQGPQFIFQYYREEENGRGNFPPRFSGLQFPNYSSELNVNALELDDSALYLCASSLPGSTYEQYFGPGTRLTVT.

The rearrangement uses TRBV4-2 and TRBJ1-2; D may be TRBD1 (6 bases). The CDR3 has 16 residues. Germline values: CDR1 LGHNA, CDR2 YNFKEQ. V dropped 4 bases and J dropped 0 bases, with 15 bases sitting between them. The CDR3 here is CASSPHDRRTNYGYTF. DNA for the CDR3: TGTGCCAGCAGCCCACATGACAGGCGTACTAACTATGGCTACACCTTC.

This clone appeared once. The CDR3 loop is CASSAGTGGRATEAFF. The DNA of the CDR3 is TGTGCCAGCAGCGCAGGGACAGGGGGCCGGGCCACTGAAGCTTTCTTT. The rearrangement links TRBV9 to TRBJ1-1; 12 bases are shared with TRBD1. Germline V gives CDR1 SGDLS, CDR2 YYNGEE. CDR3 length: 16 residues. V was clipped by 3 bases and J by 4 bases; unmatched bases: 7.

This clone was counted between two and nine times. The rearrangement uses TRBV2 and TRBJ1-2; D ambiguous. The V gene's germline CDR1 is SNHLY and CDR2 FYNNEI. The length of the CDR3 is 13 residues. Trimming took 4 bases from V and 4 from J, leaving 10 bases between them. This CDR3 reads CASSAGGAYGYTF. CDR3 in DNA: TGTGCCAGCAGTGCCGGAGGTGCCTATGGCTACACCTTC.

This chain links TRBV6-5 with TRBJ2-5; D is unresolved. Trimming removed 5 bases from V and 1 base from J, with 11 bases in between. The CDR3 length is 14 residues. Germline V lookup: CDR1 MNHEY, CDR2 SVGAGI. The CDR3 DNA sequence: TGTGCCAGCAGTGGATCTAGGACCCAAGAGACCCAGTACTTC. It encodes CASSGSRTQETQYF.

This chain joins TRBV4-2 and TRBJ2-7; D ambiguous. Germline CDR1 and CDR2: LGHNA and YNFKEQ. Trimming took off 1 base at V and 7 bases at J, with 17 bases between the two ends. The CDR3 spans 15 residues. In DNA, the CDR3 is TGTGCCAGCAGCCAAGGAGACCAGTGGTTAGAGGAGCAGTACTTC. Encoded protein: CASSQGDQWLEEQYF.

The chain combines TRBV5-1 with TRBJ2-5; 7 nucleotides agree with TRBD1. The CDR3 is made up of 16 amino acids. Unmatched junction bases numbered 6, after V lost 0 bases and J lost 1 base. CDR1 is SGHRS and CDR2 is YFSETQ in the germline V gene. CDR3 in amino acids: CASSLAQGQLQETQYF. The CDR3 DNA reads as TGCGCCAGCAGCTTGGCCCAGGGACAGCTCCAAGAGACCCAGTACTTC.

The chain combines TRBV7-2 with TRBJ2-1, with a possible D match to TRBD1 (6 bases). V dropped 4 bases and J dropped 0 bases, with 10 bases sitting between them. Germline lookup yields CDR1 SGHTA and CDR2 FQGNSA. The CDR3 has 15 amino acids. The CDR3 DNA is TGTGCCAGCAGCTGGGGCAGGGGCTCCTACAATGAGCAGTTCTTC. As protein: CASSWGRGSYNEQFF. The complete variable domain, with remaining parts taken from reference TRBV7-2 and TRBJ2-1, reads GAGVSQSPSNKVTEKGKDVELRCDPISGHTALYWYRQSLGQGLEFLIYFQGNSAPDKSGLPSDRFSAERTGGSVSTLTIQRTQQEDSAVYLCASSWGRGSYNEQFFGPGTRLTVL.

The chain has TRBV4-1 and TRBJ2-7; no definite D call. CDR1 and CDR2 from the germline V gene are MGHRA and YSYEKL. The CDR3 covers 14 residues. The V end was cut by 3 bases, the J end by 6 bases, with 15 bases between. Written as DNA, the CDR3 is TGCGCCAGCAGCCACGACTGGCGAACGGGCGAGCAGTACTTC. It specifies CASSHDWRTGEQYF.

The chain combines TRBV9 with TRBJ1-2; D gene ambiguous. Trimming took 0 bases from V and 1 from J, leaving 13 bases between them. The CDR3 loop spans 16 amino acids. Per the germline V gene, CDR1 is SGDLS and CDR2 is YYNGEE. This chain's CDR3 is CASSVAVDGLNYGYTF. CDR3 coding DNA: TGTGCCAGCAGCGTAGCTGTTGACGGCCTTAACTATGGCTACACCTTC.